The 22 T cell receptor beta chains presented below share a single source sample, sequenced in a study of OX40 agonist ivuxolimab in advanced cancers. The assay was immunoSEQ multiplex PCR, and TCRdb's table has in-frame clones only and misses some. This sample has 42,000 or so clones, with about four fifths found just once. The sample consisted of CD4+ or CD8+ T cells sorted from blood, taken in a trial of the OX40 agonist ivuxolimab. Source of these receptors: an adult with an advanced solid tumor such as melanoma, head and neck, liver or kidney cancer.

J is TRBJ2-6 and V is TRBV19; no firm D call. CDR3 length: 16 residues. V was clipped by 6 bases and J by 2 bases, with 14 bases between them. CDR1 is LNHDA and CDR2 is SQIVND in the germline V gene (reference sequence). CDR3 loop: CASRGGVWPGANVLTF. CDR3 bases: TGTGCCAGTAGGGGCGGAGTGTGGCCTGGGGCCAACGTCCTGACTTTC.

This clone was seen a single time. The V gene is TRBV7-2, the J gene TRBJ1-2; D is undetermined. The CDR3 has 12 residues. The germline V and J ends were trimmed by 2 bases and 2 bases, with 3 bases remaining between them. Germline V gene sequence: CDR1 SGHTA, CDR2 FQGNSA. CDR3 region: CASSLPNYGYTF. CDR3 nucleotide sequence: TGTGCCAGCAGCTTACCCAACTATGGCTACACCTTC.

The chain carries TRBV4-3 and TRBJ2-3; no definite D call. Germline assignment: CDR1 LGHNA and CDR2 YSLEER. Trimming shortened V by 2 bases and J by 1 base, and 7 bases separated the two germline ends. This CDR3 region has 14 residues. The CDR3 region has the DNA TGCGCCAGCAGCCAAACTGCGGGCACAGATACGCAGTATTTT. Its translation: CASSQTAGTDTQYF.

The rearrangement uses TRBV7-9 and TRBJ2-1; D may be TRBD1 or TRBD2 (6 bases each). The germline V gene encodes CDR1 SEHNR and CDR2 FQNEAQ (reference sequence). This CDR3 region has 15 residues. The germline V and J ends were trimmed by 5 bases and 10 bases, with 21 bases remaining between them. The CDR3 reads CASSPEGGATREQFF. The CDR3 region has the DNA TGTGCCAGCAGCCCTGAGGGGGGCGCAACGAGGGAGCAGTTCTTC.

The chain combines TRBV19 with TRBJ2-3; D not certain. The CDR3 consists of 14 residues. Germline loops: CDR1 LNHDA, CDR2 SQIVND (reference sequence). The ends were cut back, 3 bases at V and 4 bases at J, with 11 bases in the middle. Here the CDR3 reads CASSIQVGPDTQYF. CDR3 bases: TGTGCCAGTAGTATTCAGGTGGGCCCAGATACGCAGTATTTT.

This clone was counted between two and nine times. The chain recombines TRBV13 with TRBJ2-5; D perhaps matches TRBD2 (5 bases). Germline V lookup: CDR1 PRHDT, CDR2 FYEKMQ (reference sequence). The CDR3 is 13 amino acids. Deletions cut 5 bases from V and 5 bases from J, with 12 bases between. The CDR3 DNA follows: TGTGCCAGCAGCCCAACTAGAGGGGAGACCCAGTACTTC. Protein product: CASSPTRGETQYF.

The chain uses TRBV6-5 and TRBJ2-7; 9 nucleotides align to TRBD1. The CDR3 is made up of 14 amino acids. V was clipped by 2 bases and J by 7 bases; unmatched bases: 6. The germline V gene has CDR1 MNHEY and CDR2 SVGAGI. DNA of the CDR3: TGTGCCAGCAGTTACGCCACAGGGGGCAGGGAGCAGTACTTC. It is translated as CASSYATGGREQYF.

This clone came up a few times. The chain carries TRBV11-3 and TRBJ2-1; D remains unclear. The CDR3 runs 13 residues. Trimming removed 4 bases from V and 5 bases from J, with 9 bases in between. Germline-derived CDR1 and CDR2 are SGHNT and YENEEA. CDR3 sequence: CASSSRRNNEQFF. The CDR3 region has the DNA TGTGCCAGCAGCTCAAGACGGAACAATGAGCAGTTCTTC.

This clone was counted once. The CDR3 loop is CASSFDRGSNQPQHF. CDR3 in DNA: TGTGCCAGTAGTTTCGACAGGGGAAGCAATCAGCCCCAGCATTTT. The gene calls are TRBV19 and TRBJ1-5; TRBD1 aligns across 8 bases. The CDR3 runs 15 residues. Germline values: CDR1 LNHDA, CDR2 SQIVND (reference sequence). Unmatched junction bases numbered 4, after V lost 5 bases and J lost 1 base.

The V gene is TRBV12-5, the J gene TRBJ2-2; D is undetermined. Looked up from germline, CDR1 is LGHNT and CDR2 is FRNRAP. CDR3 size: 14 residues. Trimming left V 1 base short and J 2 bases short, with 5 bases between. The CDR3 reads CASGLGRNTGELFF. Written as DNA, the CDR3 is TGTGCTAGTGGTTTGGGACGAAACACCGGGGAGCTGTTTTTT.

The genes are TRBV27 and TRBJ1-2; maybe TRBD1 (5 bases). The ends were cut back, 2 bases at V and 4 bases at J, with 8 bases in the middle. Germline V lookup: CDR1 MNHEY, CDR2 SMNVEV (reference sequence). The CDR3 is 13 amino acids. The CDR3 DNA follows: TGTGCCAGCAGTTTACAGGGTATCTATGGCTACACCTTC. Translating gives CASSLQGIYGYTF.

The chain combines TRBV18 with TRBJ2-7; tentatively, D is TRBD2 (6 bases). Germline-derived CDR1 and CDR2 are KGHSH and LQKENI. The CDR3 runs 15 residues. Deletions cut 3 bases from V and 2 bases from J, with 14 bases between. The CDR3, as DNA: TGTGCCAGCTCACCCGGAGCGGGCAGTGCCTACGAGCAGTACTTC. Translated, it gives CASSPGAGSAYEQYF.

This rearrangement joins TRBV27 to TRBJ1-2; TRBD1 aligns across 7 bases. The V gene end was trimmed by 10 bases and the J gene end by 3 bases; junction bases not matched to a gene: 11. Looked up from germline, CDR1 is MNHEY and CDR2 is SMNVEV (reference sequence). This CDR3 is built from 14 residues. The CDR3 region has the DNA TGTGCCACTAGGTCGAGGGGGCTGGACTATGGCTACACCTTC. This codes for CATRSRGLDYGYTF.

This clone was observed a few times. The J gene is TRBJ1-5, the V gene TRBV19; D is unresolved. CDR1 LNHDA and CDR2 SQIVND come from the germline V gene (reference sequence). The CDR3 spans 13 residues. V was clipped by 6 bases and J by 6 bases, with 12 bases between them. CDR3 sequence: CASRLGGGQPQHF. The CDR3 nucleotides are TGTGCCAGTAGGTTAGGAGGCGGTCAGCCCCAGCATTTT.

This chain joins TRBV28 and TRBJ2-7; 14 bases align to TRBD2. The germline V gene encodes CDR1 MDHEN and CDR2 SYDVKM. Germline trimming cut 5 bases from V and 7 bases from J; bases unmatched to any gene: 7. This CDR3 has 15 amino acids. The DNA for the CDR3 is TGTGCCAGCAGTGCCAGACTAGCGGGAGGGGAAGAGCAGTACTTC. The encoded protein is CASSARLAGGEEQYF.

The CDR3 bases are TGTGCCAGCAGCGTAGGAGCTAGCGGAGGCTGGGAGCTGTTTTTT. This translates into CASSVGASGGWELFF. The chain couples TRBV9 to TRBJ2-2; 7 bases are a match to TRBD2. CDR3 length: 15 residues. The germline CDR1 and CDR2 sequences are SGDLS and YYNGEE. The J segment lost 9 bases and the V segment lost 0 bases, leaving 8 bases of the junction unmatched.

The chain is built from TRBV6-5 and TRBJ1-1, with D perhaps TRBD1 (5 bases). CDR3 length equals 11 residues. Germline V CDR1 and CDR2: MNHEY, SVGAGI. V was cut by 2 bases and J by 11 bases, with 9 bases left in between. The CDR3 protein is CASSYEGKAFF. For the CDR3, the DNA is TGTGCCAGCAGTTACGAGGGGAAGGCTTTCTTT.

The rearrangement joins TRBV14 to TRBJ1-3; D remains ambiguous. The CDR3 loop spans 16 amino acids. The germline V gene has CDR1 SGHDN and CDR2 FVKESK. V lost 1 base to trimming and J lost 2 bases, with 12 bases between them. The DNA for the CDR3 is TGTGCCAGCAGCCAAGTACTCCAGAGAACTGGAAACACCATATATTTT. This codes for CASSQVLQRTGNTIYF.

The chain recombines TRBV5-1 with TRBJ2-1; D call uncertain. V was clipped by 0 bases and J by 8 bases, with 15 bases between them. Germline loops: CDR1 SGHRS, CDR2 YFSETQ. The CDR3 contains 15 residues. The CDR3 reads CASSLVGGSPDEQFF. CDR3 in DNA: TGCGCCAGCAGCTTGGTTGGTGGTTCCCCTGATGAGCAGTTCTTC.

The chain is built from TRBV11-3 and TRBJ2-2; D not certain. The length of the CDR3 is 16 residues. Germline assignment: CDR1 SGHNT and CDR2 YENEEA. Trimming cost V 1 base and J 0 bases, with 9 bases left between them. The CDR3 coding sequence is TGTGCCAGCAGCTTAGGCGCGCGGTCGAACACCGGGGAGCTGTTTTTT. Protein sequence: CASSLGARSNTGELFF.

This CDR3 reads CASSMRGSPLHF. As DNA, the CDR3 is TGTGCCAGTAGTATGAGGGGTTCACCCCTCCACTTT. V and J are TRBV19 and TRBJ1-6, with D possibly TRBD1 on 5 matching bases. This CDR3 comprises 12 residues. From germline, CDR1 is LNHDA and CDR2 SQIVND (reference sequence). V gave up 3 bases and J gave up 9 bases, with 6 bases separating them.

The chain uses TRBV5-1 and TRBJ1-5; 11 bases line up with TRBD1. V dropped 3 bases and J dropped 6; count of bases not matched to a gene: 2. The CDR3 is 14 residues long. Germline CDR1 SGHRS, CDR2 YFSETQ. The CDR3 DNA reads TGCGCCAGCAGCTGGACAGGGGGCGGTCAGCCCCAGCATTTT. Protein sequence: CASSWTGGGQPQHF.